This T cell receptor beta chain stems from a study of memory CD4+ T cells and cytomegalovirus serostatus. On the study more broadly: Healthy Belgian adult donors included roughly ten CMV-positive and 24 CMV-negative people.

Single viable CD3+CD4+CD8-CD45RO+ cells were sorted as the memory CD4+ T cells. Serostatus was set by detecting CMV pp150, pp28, p38, p52 IgG. Total CD4+ T cells were enriched by CD4 positive selection. Original processing notes: After removing out-of-frame reads, around 2.2 million distinct TCRbeta sequences remained. TCRdb's copy holds only in-frame clones and misses some; the assay was immunoSEQ multiplex PCR. The V and J calls and clone size were taken over from that table, and D and trimming were inferred from the DNA. This table holds tens of thousands of clones, around 83% found once. V lost 5 bases to trimming and J lost 0 bases, with 11 bases between them. CDR1 and CDR2 from the germline V gene are LGHNA and YNFKEQ. The CDR3 covers 15 residues.

This sequence joins TRBV4-2 and TRBJ1-3, with D unclear. Material: memory CD4+ T cells from blood. The receptor comes from an adult in good health and CMV-seropositive. The CDR3, as DNA: TGTGCCAGCAGCAAAGGCGTCAGCTCTGGAAACACCATATATTTT. This codes for CASSKGVSSGNTIYF.